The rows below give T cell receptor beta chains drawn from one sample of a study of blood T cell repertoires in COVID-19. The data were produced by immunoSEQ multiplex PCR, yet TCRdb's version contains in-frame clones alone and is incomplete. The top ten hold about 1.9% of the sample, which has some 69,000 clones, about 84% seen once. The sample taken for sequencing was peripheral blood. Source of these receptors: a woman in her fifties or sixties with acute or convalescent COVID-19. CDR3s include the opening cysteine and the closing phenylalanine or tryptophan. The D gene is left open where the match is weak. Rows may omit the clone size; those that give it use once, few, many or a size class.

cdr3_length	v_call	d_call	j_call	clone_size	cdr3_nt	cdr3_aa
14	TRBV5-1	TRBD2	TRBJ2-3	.	TGCGCCAGCAGCTTGAGTAGCGGGACAGATACGCAGTATTTT	CASSLSSGTDTQYF
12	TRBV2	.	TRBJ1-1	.	TGTGCCAGCAGCGGACAAAACACTGAAGCTTTCTTT	CASSGQNTEAFF
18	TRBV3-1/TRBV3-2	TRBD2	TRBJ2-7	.	TGTGCCAGCAGCCAAGGAACTAGCGGGAGGATCCAACAGAGCGAGCAGTACTTC	CASSQGTSGRIQQSEQYF
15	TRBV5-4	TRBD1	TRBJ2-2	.	TGTGCCAGCAGCTTGCGACAGGGGGCTGCCGGGGAGCTGTTTTTT	CASSLRQGAAGELFF
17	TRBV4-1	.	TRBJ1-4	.	TGCGCCAGCAGCCAAGGGGGAGGGAGGTTGACTAATGAAAAACTGTTTTTT	CASSQGGGRLTNEKLFF
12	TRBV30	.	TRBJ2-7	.	TGTGCCTGGGGTAGGAGCTCCTACGAGCAGTACTTC	CAWGRSSYEQYF
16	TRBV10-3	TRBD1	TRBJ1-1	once	TGTGCCATCAGTGAGTCGCAGGGGGCCGGTAGAACTGAAGCTTTCTTT	CAISESQGAGRTEAFF
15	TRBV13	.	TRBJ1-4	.	TGTGCCAGCAGCGAAAATGCGGGGACTAATGAAAAACTGTTTTTT	CASSENAGTNEKLFF
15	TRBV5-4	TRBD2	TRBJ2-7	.	TGTGCCAGCAGCCGGGGGACTAGCGGGACCTACGAGCAGTACTTC	CASSRGTSGTYEQYF
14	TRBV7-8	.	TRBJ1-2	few	TGTGCCAGCAGCTTATTACAGACAAACTATGGCTACACCTTC	CASSLLQTNYGYTF
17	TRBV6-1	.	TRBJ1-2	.	TGTGCCAGCAGTGAAGTAATTTTAAGAGCTACTAACTATGGCTACACCTTC	CASSEVILRATNYGYTF
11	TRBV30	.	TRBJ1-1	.	TGTGCCGGAGGGGAAAGGACTGAAGCTTTCTTT	CAGGERTEAFF
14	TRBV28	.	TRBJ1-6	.	TGTGCCAGCAGTTACCCCCGGGTGCCTTTTCCCCTCCACTTT	CASSYPRVPFPLHF
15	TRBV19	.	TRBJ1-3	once	TGTGCCAGTACCGTCGGACAAATCTCTGGAAACACCATATATTTT	CASTVGQISGNTIYF
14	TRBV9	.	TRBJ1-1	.	TGTGCCAGCAGCGTAGCTCTACGGGGTTCTGAAGCTTTCTTT	CASSVALRGSEAFF
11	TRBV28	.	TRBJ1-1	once	TGTGCCAGCAGTTTAAACAGTGAAGCTTTCTTT	CASSLNSEAFF
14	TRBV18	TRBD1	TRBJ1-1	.	TGTGCCAGCTCACGACAGGGGGCGGACACTGAAGCTTTCTTT	CASSRQGADTEAFF
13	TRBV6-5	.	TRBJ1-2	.	TGTGCCAGCAGTTTTGACAGGAGTTATGGCTACACCTTC	CASSFDRSYGYTF
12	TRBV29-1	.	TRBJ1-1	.	TGCAGCGTTGCGACGGGGAGCACTGAAGCTTTCTTT	CSVATGSTEAFF
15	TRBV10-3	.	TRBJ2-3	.	TGTGCCATCAGTGATAAGCGGATGATCACAGATACGCAGTATTTT	CAISDKRMITDTQYF
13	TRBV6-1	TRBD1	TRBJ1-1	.	TGTGCCAGCAGTGAAGTCGGGACAGGCAAAGCTTTCTTT	CASSEVGTGKAFF
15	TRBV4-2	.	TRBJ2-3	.	TGTGCCAGCAGCCCCGGAGTAGCGGTACAAGATACGCAGTATTTT	CASSPGVAVQDTQYF